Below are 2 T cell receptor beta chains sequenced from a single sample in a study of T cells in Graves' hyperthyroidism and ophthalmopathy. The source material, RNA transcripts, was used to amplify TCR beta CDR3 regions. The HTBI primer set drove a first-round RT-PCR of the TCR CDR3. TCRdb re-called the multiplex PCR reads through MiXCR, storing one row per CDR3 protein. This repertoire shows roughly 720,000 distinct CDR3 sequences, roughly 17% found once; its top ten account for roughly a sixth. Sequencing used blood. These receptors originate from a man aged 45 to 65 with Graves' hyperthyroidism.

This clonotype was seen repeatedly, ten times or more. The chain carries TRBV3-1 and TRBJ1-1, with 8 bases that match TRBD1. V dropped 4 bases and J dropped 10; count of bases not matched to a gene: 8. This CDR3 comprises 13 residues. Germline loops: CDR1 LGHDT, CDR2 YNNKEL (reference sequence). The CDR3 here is CASSLNSGTGAFF. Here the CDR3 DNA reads TGTGCCAGCAGCCTTAACTCGGGGACAGGAGCTTTCTTT.

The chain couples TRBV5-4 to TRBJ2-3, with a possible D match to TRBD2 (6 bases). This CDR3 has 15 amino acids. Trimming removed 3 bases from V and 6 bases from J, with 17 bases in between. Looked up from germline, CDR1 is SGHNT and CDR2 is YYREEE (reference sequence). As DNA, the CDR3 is TGTGCCAGCAGCTCAGGGTTCGGGAGCTCGGATACGCAGTATTTT. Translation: CASSSGFGSSDTQYF.